This entry concerns a single TCR beta chain. Germline trimming cut 7 bases from V and 2 bases from J; bases unmatched to any gene: 14. The CDR3 has 16 amino acids. CDR1 is MNHEY and CDR2 is SMNVEV in the germline V gene (reference sequence). The source of the sample is a study of technical replicates of blood from a handful of donors. Produced via immunoSEQ multiplex PCR; TCRdb's table is partial and in-frame only. Of more than 80,000 clones in the sample, around 95% are singletons; the top ten hold 0.23%. The source is a human donor in good health. Sequenced: T cells isolated from PBMCs. J is TRBJ2-7 and V is TRBV27, with TRBD1 matching over 7 bases. CDR3 region: CASNSLTGPQPYEQYF. CDR3 DNA sequence: TGTGCCAGCAATTCACTGACAGGGCCTCAACCCTACGAGCAGTACTTC.